This T cell receptor beta chain appears in the sequencing data of a study of sequential checkpoint blockade in melanoma. Study in general: After both sequences, patients received maintenance nivolumab.

The treatment is: randomized to nivolumab then ipilimumab (arm A) or the reverse (arm B). Patients had received no earlier DNA-damaging chemotherapy. This clone appeared a single time. Here immunoSEQ multiplex PCR was the method, and the copy in TCRdb shows in-frame clones only, minus some. The sample yields approximately 28,000 clones, under 85% seen once. The V and J ends lost 3 bases and 2 bases, in that order; junction bases with no gene match: 4. This CDR3 has 15 residues. Germline V gene lookup returns CDR1 MDHEN and CDR2 SYDVKM. The gene calls are TRBV28 and TRBJ2-1; 7 positions match TRBD2. This sample comprised CD8+ T cells sorted from blood (inferred from file names), obtained from a patient given nivolumab and ipilimumab in sequence. This receptor was identified in a human donor with melanoma. Written as DNA, the CDR3 is TGTGCCAGCAGTTTTCTCCTAGCGGCCTACAATGAGCAGTTCTTC. This translates into CASSFLLAAYNEQFF.